The source of this T cell receptor beta chain is a study of blood T cells in healthy people across ages. Study results and caveats: TCR beta diversity per million T cells fell roughly linearly with age. Strong correlation existed between TCR beta diversity and naive T cell percentage.

The CDR3 loop spans 15 amino acids. Trimming stripped 2 bases from V and 1 base from J, with 10 bases between. CDR1 and CDR2 (germline): ENHRY, SYGVKD. Alongside a J-beta primer mix, a sample-barcoded 5' primer served in a second PCR lasting about 6 to 12 cycles. With 12 random nucleotides, a template-switch adaptor tagged each individual cDNA molecule. Using its own MiXCR run on the 5' RACE reads, TCRdb lists one record per CDR3 protein. The data contain approximately 800,000 distinct CDR3 sequences, just over 55% of them singletons. With regard to this clonotype: Its antigen is unknown.

The source is a man in his forties in good health. The sample was blood. V gene TRBV10-3 combines with J gene TRBJ2-3; D is unresolved. CDR3 nucleotides: TGTGCCATCAGTGAGCCCGACGGTCGCACAGATACGCAGTATTTT. This sequence encodes CAISEPDGRTDTQYF.